This record covers a single T cell receptor (beta chain). This sample is part of a study of blood T cell repertoires in COVID-19. Per the original data handling: Nucleated cell number was recorded as an estimate derived from reference gene primer amplification. TCRdb's table, derived via immunoSEQ multiplex PCR, lists solely in-frame clones and lacks some. The V and J calls and clone size are taken from that table; D and trimming were inferred from the DNA. The data contain about 250,000 clones, about four fifths of them seen just once; the ten biggest clones take up about 8.9%. Germline V gene lookup returns CDR1 SGHRS and CDR2 YFSETQ. The ends lost 0 bases at V and 3 bases at J; junction bases unmatched: 2. CDR3 length equals 15 residues.

The J gene is TRBJ2-1, the V gene TRBV5-1; 8 nucleotides align to TRBD2. The source is an elderly man with acute or convalescent COVID-19. Sequences were obtained from peripheral blood. CDR3 DNA sequence: TGCGCCAGCAGCTTGGCGGGGACTAGCTACAATGAGCAGTTCTTC. Its protein product is CASSLAGTSYNEQFF.